The T cell receptor (beta chain) described here comes from a study of T cells in localized non-small cell lung cancer. Trimming stripped 0 bases from V and 4 bases from J, with 12 bases between. The CDR3 spans 16 residues. Sequenced by immunoSEQ multiplex PCR; TCRdb stores in-frame clones only, minus some. The sample records 950 to 1,500 clones, 26% being singletons. The sequences come from normal lung tissue next to the tumor, collected before any cancer treatment. This clonotype was sampled from a man between 40 and 70 years old with stage II lung adenocarcinoma. The genes are TRBV6-7 and TRBJ1-4; possible D gene TRBD1, 6 bases. TRBV6-7 is an open reading frame whose function is uncertain. CDR3 amino acids: CASSYSGGADNEKLFF. CDR3 nucleotides: TGTGCCAGCAGTTACTCGGGGGGGGCCGATAATGAAAAACTGTTTTTT.